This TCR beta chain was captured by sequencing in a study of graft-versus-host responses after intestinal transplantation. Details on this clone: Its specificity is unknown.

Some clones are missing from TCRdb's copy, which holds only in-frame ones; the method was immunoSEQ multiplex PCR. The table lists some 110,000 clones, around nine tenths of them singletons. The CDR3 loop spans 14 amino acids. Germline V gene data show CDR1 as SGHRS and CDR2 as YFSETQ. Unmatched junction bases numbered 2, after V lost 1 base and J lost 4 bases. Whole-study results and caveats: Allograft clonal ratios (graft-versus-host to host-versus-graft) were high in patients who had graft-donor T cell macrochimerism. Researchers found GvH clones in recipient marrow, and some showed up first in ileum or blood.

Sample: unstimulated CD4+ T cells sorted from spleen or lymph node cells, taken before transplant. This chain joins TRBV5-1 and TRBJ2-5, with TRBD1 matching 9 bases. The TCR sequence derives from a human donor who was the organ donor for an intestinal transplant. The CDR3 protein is CASSLTGGGETQYF. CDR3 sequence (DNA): TGCGCCAGCAGCTTGACAGGGGGCGGAGAGACCCAGTACTTC.